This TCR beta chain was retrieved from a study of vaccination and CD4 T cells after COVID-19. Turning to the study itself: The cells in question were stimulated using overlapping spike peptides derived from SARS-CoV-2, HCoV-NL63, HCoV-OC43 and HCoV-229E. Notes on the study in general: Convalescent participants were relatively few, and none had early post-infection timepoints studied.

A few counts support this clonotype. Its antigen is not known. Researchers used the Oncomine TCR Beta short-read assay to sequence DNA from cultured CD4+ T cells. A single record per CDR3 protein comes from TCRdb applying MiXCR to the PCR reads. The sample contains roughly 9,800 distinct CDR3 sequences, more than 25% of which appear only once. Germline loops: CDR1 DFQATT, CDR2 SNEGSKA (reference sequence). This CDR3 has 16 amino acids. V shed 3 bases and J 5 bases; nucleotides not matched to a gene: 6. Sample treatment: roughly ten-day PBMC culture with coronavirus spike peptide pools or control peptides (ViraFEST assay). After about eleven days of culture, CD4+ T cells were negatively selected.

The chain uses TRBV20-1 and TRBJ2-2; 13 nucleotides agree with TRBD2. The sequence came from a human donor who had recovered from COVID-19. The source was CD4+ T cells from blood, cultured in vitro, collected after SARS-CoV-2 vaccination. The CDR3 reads CSARVGLAGVTGELFF. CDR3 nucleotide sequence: TGCAGTGCTAGGGTTGGACTAGCGGGAGTTACCGGGGAGCTGTTTTTT.